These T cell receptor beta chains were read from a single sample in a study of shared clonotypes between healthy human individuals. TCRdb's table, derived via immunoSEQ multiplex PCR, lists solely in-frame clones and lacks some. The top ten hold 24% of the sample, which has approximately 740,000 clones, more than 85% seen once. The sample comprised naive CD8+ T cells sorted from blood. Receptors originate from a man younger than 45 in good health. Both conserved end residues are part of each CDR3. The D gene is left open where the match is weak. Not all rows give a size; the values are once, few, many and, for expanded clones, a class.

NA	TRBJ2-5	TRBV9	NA	CASSTGRQETQYF	TGTGCCAGCAGCACGGGACGACAAGAGACCCAGTACTTC
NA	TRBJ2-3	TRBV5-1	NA	CASSFRDAGTDTQYF	TGCGCCAGCAGCTTCCGGGATGCCGGCACAGATACGCAGTATTTT
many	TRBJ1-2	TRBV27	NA	CASSLTSHYGYTF	TGTGCCAGCAGTTTGACATCCCACTATGGCTACACCTTC
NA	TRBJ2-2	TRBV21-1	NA	CASSKARDNSCAGELFF	TGTGCCAGCAGCAAAGCTAGGGATAATTCTTGCGCCGGGGAGCTGTTTTTT
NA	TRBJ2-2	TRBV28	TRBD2	CASSRASGRPSGELFF	TGTGCCAGCAGTAGAGCTAGCGGGAGGCCGTCCGGGGAGCTGTTTTTT
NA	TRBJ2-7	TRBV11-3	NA	CASSSRDSYEQYF	TGTGCCAGCAGCTCACGGGATTCCTACGAGCAGTACTTC
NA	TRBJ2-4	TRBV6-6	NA	CASSQGLFKNIQYF	TGTGCCAGCAGCCAAGGGCTCTTCAAAAACATTCAGTACTTC
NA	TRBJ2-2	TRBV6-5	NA	CASSWANLGGELFF	TGTGCCAGCAGTTGGGCCAACCTAGGGGGGGAGCTGTTTTTT
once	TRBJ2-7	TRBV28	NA	CASSLGAAYEQYF	TGTGCCAGCAGTTTGGGGGCTGCCTACGAGCAGTACTTC
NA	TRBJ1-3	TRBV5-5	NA	CASSRGNSFGNTIYF	TGTGCCAGCAGCAGGGGGAACAGTTTTGGAAACACCATATATTTT
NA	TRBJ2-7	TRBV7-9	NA	CASSGRKEEGYEQYF	TGTGCCAGCAGCGGCCGAAAGGAGGAGGGCTACGAGCAGTACTTC
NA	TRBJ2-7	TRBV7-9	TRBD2	CASSPSGNNEQYF	TGTGCCAGCAGCCCTAGCGGGAACAACGAGCAGTACTTC
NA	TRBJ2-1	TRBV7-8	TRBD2	CASRFIAGGPYNEQFF	TGTGCCAGCAGGTTTATAGCGGGAGGGCCTTACAATGAGCAGTTCTTC
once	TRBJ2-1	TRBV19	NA	CASSTSPRDDHRNEQFF	TGTGCCAGTAGTACCTCCCCCAGGGACGACCATCGTAATGAGCAGTTCTTC
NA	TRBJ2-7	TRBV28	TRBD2	CASSLYGTSDSYEQYF	TGTGCCAGCAGTTTATACGGGACTAGCGACTCCTACGAGCAGTACTTC
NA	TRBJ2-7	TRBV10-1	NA	CASSESGLPFGEQYF	TGCGCCAGCAGTGAGTCGGGACTCCCCTTTGGAGAGCAGTACTTC
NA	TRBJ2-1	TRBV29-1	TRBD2	CSGGDYDTYNEQFF	TGCAGCGGAGGGGACTACGACACCTACAATGAGCAGTTCTTC
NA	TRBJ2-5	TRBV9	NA	CASSALQGKETQYF	TGTGCCAGCAGCGCTTTACAGGGAAAAGAGACCCAGTACTTC
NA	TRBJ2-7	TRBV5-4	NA	CASSFSHTYEQYF	TGTGCCAGCAGCTTCTCTCATACCTACGAGCAGTACTTC
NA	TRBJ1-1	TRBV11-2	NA	CASSSHHRSAFF	TGTGCCAGCAGCTCACATCACAGGTCGGCTTTCTTT
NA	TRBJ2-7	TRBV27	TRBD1	CASSPRTGLTYEQYF	TGTGCCAGCAGTCCGAGGACAGGATTGACCTACGAGCAGTACTTC
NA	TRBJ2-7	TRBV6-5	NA	CASSYRDTYSYEQYF	TGTGCCAGCAGTTACCGGGACACTTACTCCTACGAGCAGTACTTC
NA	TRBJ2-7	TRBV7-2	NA	CASSRPRDGAPREQYF	TGTGCCAGCAGCCGACCGAGGGACGGAGCTCCTCGCGAGCAGTACTTC
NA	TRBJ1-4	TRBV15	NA	CATSREWSTLVEKLFF	TGTGCCACCAGCAGAGAGTGGAGCACGCTTGTTGAAAAACTGTTTTTT
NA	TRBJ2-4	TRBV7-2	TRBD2	CASSTLAGRQNIQYF	TGTGCCAGCAGCACACTAGCCGGGAGGCAAAACATTCAGTACTTC
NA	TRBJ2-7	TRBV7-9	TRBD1	CASRPGQGYEQYF	TGTGCCAGCAGACCCGGACAGGGTTACGAGCAGTACTTC
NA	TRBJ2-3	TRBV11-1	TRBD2	CASSLDRTSGSTQYF	TGTGCCAGCAGCTTAGACCGGACTAGCGGGAGTACGCAGTATTTT
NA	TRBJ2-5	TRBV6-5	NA	CASSSSGPQETQYF	TGTGCCAGCAGTTCATCCGGGCCACAAGAGACCCAGTACTTC
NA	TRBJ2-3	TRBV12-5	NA	CASGSGDTQYF	TGTGCATCCGGGTCTGGTGATACGCAGTATTTT
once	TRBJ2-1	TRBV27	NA	CASSLGGIEYEQFF	TGTGCCAGCAGTCTCGGCGGGATCGAATATGAGCAGTTCTTC
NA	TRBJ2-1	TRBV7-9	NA	CASSLGTHEQFF	TGTGCCAGCAGCTTAGGCACCCATGAGCAGTTCTTC